The source of this T cell receptor beta chain is a study of T cells in women clearing cervical HPV infection. Study-wide context: Women with histologically confirmed HPV16-related CIN3 or worse, 2 with invasive cancer, served as cases.

Method: immunoSEQ multiplex PCR; TCRdb's copy keeps in-frame clones and lacks some. The sample table includes 31,000 or so clones. The CDR3 runs to 14 residues. Trimming removed 0 bases at V and 7 bases at J, with 11 bases between. Germline CDR1 reads SGHKS; CDR2 reads YYEKEE (reference sequence). Points on this clone: The read halts 3 residues ahead of the CDR3 end, with the missing end drawn from the germline J gene.

The specimen sequenced was blood buffy coat. This receptor was identified in a woman between 18 and 69 years old with a cervical HPV16 infection that either progressed to CIN3+ or cleared (not recorded which). The J gene is TRBJ2-1, the V gene TRBV5-5; no firm D call. The DNA read from the CDR3 is TGTGCCAGCAGCTTGGCGTCAGGTGGGAATGAG. Translation: CASSLASGGNE. The complete CDR3 protein is CASSLASGGNEQFF.